A selection of T cell receptor beta chains follows, all from one sample in a study of early T cells in non-severe SARS-CoV-2 infection. TCRdb ran MiXCR on the 5' RACE reads and lists one entry per CDR3 protein. The sample contains tens of thousands of distinct CDR3 sequences, roughly 4.1% of which appear only once. Sequencing was performed on whole blood. Receptor source: an adult who was a healthcare worker with PCR-confirmed SARS-CoV-2 infection or an uninfected control (not recorded which). CDR3s include the opening cysteine and the closing phenylalanine or tryptophan. A D gene is named only where the DNA matches it firmly. Where a row states a size, it is once, few, many or the class of an expanded clone; other rows omit it.

length	V	D	size	J	DNA	CDR3
13	TRBV6-6	-	many	TRBJ2-6	TGTGCCAGCAGCCCCCCTGGGGCCAACGTCCTGACTTTC	CASSPPGANVLTF
17	TRBV20-1	-	few	TRBJ2-2	TGCAGTGCCCTTAGCACTAGCTGCATCGCGAACACCGGGGAGCTGTTTTTT	CSALSTSCIANTGELFF
15	TRBV28	TRBD1	many	TRBJ2-7	TGTGCCAGCAGGCCCTCGGGACAGGGGGCGAAAGAGCAGTACTTC	CASRPSGQGAKEQYF
14	TRBV5-1	-	-	TRBJ2-5	TGCGCCAGCAGCTTGGGGCAGGGGGGAGAGACCCAGTACTTC	CASSLGQGGETQYF
15	TRBV5-6	-	many	TRBJ2-2	TGTGCCAGCAGCGGGCTTAAGGAACCTACCGGGGAGCTGTTTTTT	CASSGLKEPTGELFF
16	TRBV5-5	-	many	TRBJ2-1	TGTGCCAGCAGCTTGGCCTGGGGGAGTCACTACAATGAGCAGTTCTTC	CASSLAWGSHYNEQFF
15	TRBV9	-	-	TRBJ2-7	TGTGCCAGCAGCCCACATTTAGCGGCCTCCTACGAGCAGTACTTC	CASSPHLAASYEQYF
13	TRBV29-1	TRBD1	many	TRBJ1-1	TGCAGCGTCACAGGGGGCGAGTACACTGAAGCTTTCTTT	CSVTGGEYTEAFF
15	TRBV5-1	-	many	TRBJ2-5	TGCGCCAGCAACTGGGACGGTTCCCACCAAGAGACCCAGTACTTC	CASNWDGSHQETQYF
14	TRBV20-1	-	few	TRBJ2-7	TGCAGTGCTAGAAAGGTGGGAGTAGACTACGAGCAGTACTTC	CSARKVGVDYEQYF
13	TRBV20-1	-	many	TRBJ2-7	TGCAGTGCTAGAGAGCCCCCCAGGTACGAGCAGTACTTC	CSAREPPRYEQYF
12	TRBV29-1	-	many	TRBJ1-2	TGCAGCGCCTACAGGGACGGCTATGGCTACACCTTC	CSAYRDGYGYTF
15	TRBV29-1	TRBD2	many	TRBJ2-2	TGCAGCGTTTGTTCGTCATTTGCGGGAGCCGGGGAGCTGTTTTTT	CSVCSSFAGAGELFF
14	TRBV11-2	-	-	TRBJ1-1	TGTGCCAGCAGCTCCATCTCACTCAACACTGAAGCTTTCTTT	CASSSISLNTEAFF
16	TRBV11-2	-	many	TRBJ2-7	TGTGCCAGCAGCCCCCTCTCCTGGACCAGCTCCTACGAGCAGTACTTC	CASSPLSWTSSYEQYF
17	TRBV25-1	TRBD1	many	TRBJ2-5	TGTGCCAGCAGTGCCCCTCCCGGGACAGGGGCCCAAGAGACCCAGTACTTC	CASSAPPGTGAQETQYF
12	TRBV5-1	-	-	TRBJ2-1	TGCGCCAGCAGCTCAGACTCCAGAGAGCAGTTCTTC	CASSSDSREQFF
14	TRBV27	TRBD1	many	TRBJ1-4	TGTGCCAGCAGTACCCAGGGGGCGCAGGAAAAACTGTTTTTT	CASSTQGAQEKLFF
13	TRBV29-1	-	-	TRBJ1-1	TGCAGCGTCGCTATAACCTTGTACACTGAAGCTTTCTTT	CSVAITLYTEAFF
15	TRBV18	-	many	TRBJ2-3	TGTGCCAGCTCACCCTCGACTAGAGGGACAGATACGCAGTATTTT	CASSPSTRGTDTQYF
12	TRBV5-6	-	many	TRBJ2-4	TGTGCCAGCAGCGGGGCCAAAAACATTCAGTACTTC	CASSGAKNIQYF
15	TRBV18	-	many	TRBJ2-1	TGTGCCAGCTCACTCTCGACAGGAGCCTACAATGAGCAGTTCTTC	CASSLSTGAYNEQFF
16	TRBV11-2	TRBD2	many	TRBJ2-3	TGTGCCAGCAGCTTAGCGGGAGGGCGAGGCACAGATACGCAGTATTTT	CASSLAGGRGTDTQYF
15	TRBV10-3	-	many	TRBJ1-1	TGTGCCATCAGCCGTGGGGAGGGGACTAGAGATAAAGCTTTCTTT	CAISRGEGTRDKAFF
14	TRBV7-2	TRBD2	many	TRBJ2-1	TGTGCCAGCAGCTGGGTAGCGGGAGGGAATGAGCAGTTCTTC	CASSWVAGGNEQFF
15	TRBV5-4	TRBD1	few	TRBJ2-7	TGTGCCAGCAGCTCTCCGACAGGGAGCTCCTACGAGCAGTACTTC	CASSSPTGSSYEQYF
14	TRBV5-1	-	many	TRBJ2-3	TGCGCCAGCAGCTTGGGAGACTACGGAGATACGCAGTATTTT	CASSLGDYGDTQYF
14	TRBV20-1	TRBD1	many	TRBJ1-4	TGCAGTGCTCCAGGGACAGGGCTGGGAGAAAAACTGTTTTTT	CSAPGTGLGEKLFF
14	TRBV20-1	TRBD1	many	TRBJ1-2	TGCAGTGCTAGAGTATCCGACAGGGGTTATGGCTACACCTTC	CSARVSDRGYGYTF
17	TRBV15	TRBD2	many	TRBJ2-1	TGTGCCACCAACCCCGGGGGAGTAGCGGGATCCTACAATGAGCAGTTCTTC	CATNPGGVAGSYNEQFF
15	TRBV5-1	TRBD2	many	TRBJ2-3	TGCGCCAGCAGCCTACTAGCGGCGACCTCAGATACGCAGTATTTT	CASSLLAATSDTQYF
14	TRBV5-1	-	many	TRBJ1-1	TGCGCCAGCAGCTTCGACGGGGGGAACACTGAAGCTTTCTTT	CASSFDGGNTEAFF
14	TRBV24-1	-	many	TRBJ2-1	TGTGCCACCAGTGATTTTGGGCTAGCGAATGAGCAGTTCTTC	CATSDFGLANEQFF
17	TRBV20-1	TRBD2	-	TRBJ2-3	TGCAGTGGCAAAAGGGCGGGAGGGCTTTCCGACACAGATACGCAGTATTTT	CSGKRAGGLSDTDTQYF
15	TRBV11-1	-	-	TRBJ1-4	TGTGCCAGCAGCCTAGCCGTGGCAGCTAATGAAAAACTGTTTTTT	CASSLAVAANEKLFF
15	TRBV18	TRBD1	many	TRBJ1-1	TGTGCCAGCTCACCGCGGGGACAGGTGAACACTGAAGCTTTCTTT	CASSPRGQVNTEAFF
14	TRBV3-1	-	few	TRBJ1-5	TGTGCCAGCAGCCAAGGTGGGGGGATCCAGCCCCAGCATTTT	CASSQGGGIQPQHF
16	TRBV5-4	TRBD2	many	TRBJ2-1	TGTGCCAGCAGCCTCCCGACTAGCGGGAGTATTGATGAGCAGTTCTTC	CASSLPTSGSIDEQFF
16	TRBV9	-	many	TRBJ2-2	TGTGCCAGCAGCTCTCAGGGACACGCGAACACCGGGGAGCTGTTTTTT	CASSSQGHANTGELFF
12	TRBV6-2/TRBV6-3	-	-	TRBJ1-3	TGTGCCAGCAGCTTCTCTGGAAACACTATATATTTT	CASSFSGNTIYF
15	TRBV18	TRBD1	-	TRBJ2-5	TGTGCCAGCTCACACCCGACAGGGGGCTTGGAGACCCAGTACTTC	CASSHPTGGLETQYF
13	TRBV29-1	-	many	TRBJ2-7	TGCAGCGTTGAACACAGGGAACCCTACGAGCAGTACTTC	CSVEHREPYEQYF
15	TRBV5-1	-	-	TRBJ2-2	TGCGCCAGCAGCAGTGGCGGGACGAACACCGGGGAGCTGTTTTTT	CASSSGGTNTGELFF
13	TRBV7-3	-	many	TRBJ2-5	TGTGCCAGCAGCCCATACCCCTCGGAGACCCAGTACTTC	CASSPYPSETQYF